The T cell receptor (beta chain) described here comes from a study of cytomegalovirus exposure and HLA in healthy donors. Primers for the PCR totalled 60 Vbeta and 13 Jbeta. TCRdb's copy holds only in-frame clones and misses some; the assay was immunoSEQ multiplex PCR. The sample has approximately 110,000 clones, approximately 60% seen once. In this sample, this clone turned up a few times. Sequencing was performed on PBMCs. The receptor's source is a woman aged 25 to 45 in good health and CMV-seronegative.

The CDR3 nucleotides read TGTGCCTGGAGTCGTATGAGACTAGCGGGGAACAATGAGCAGTTCTTC. This codes for CAWSRMRLAGNNEQFF. The V gene is TRBV30, the J gene TRBJ2-1, with 11 bases aligning to TRBD2. The germline CDR1 and CDR2 sequences are GTSNPN and SVGIG (reference sequence). Germline trimming cut 2 bases from V and 5 bases from J; bases unmatched to any gene: 8. The CDR3 length is 16 residues. Based on the CDR3 plus reference TRBV30 and TRBJ2-1, the full variable domain is SQTIHQWPATLVQPVGSPLSLECTVEGTSNPNLYWYRQAAGRGLQLLFYSVGIGQISSEVPQNLSASRPQDRQFILSSKKLLLSDSGFYLCAWSRMRLAGNNEQFFGPGTRLTVL.